This entry is about one T cell receptor (beta chain). TCRdb keeps only in-frame clones here, not all; method: immunoSEQ multiplex PCR. The repertoire holds 100,000 or so clones, over 75% seen once, with under 4.5% in the top ten. Trimming stripped 11 bases from V and 2 bases from J, with 9 bases between. The CDR3 covers 11 residues. The data belong to a study of blood T cell repertoires in COVID-19. Across the study: Nucleic acid was either cDNA or gDNA, and it came from T cells, B-cell-depleted T cells, or PBMCs.

The TCR sequence derives from a man in his fifties or sixties with acute or convalescent COVID-19. Sequencing input: peripheral blood. This chain joins TRBV12-3 or TRBV12-4 and TRBJ1-2; the D is unclear. CDR3 sequence (DNA): TGTGCCGTCGAGCGGAACTATGGCTACACCTTC. It is translated as CAVERNYGYTF.